Below are 21 T cell receptor beta chains sequenced from a single sample in a study of T cells in women clearing cervical HPV infection. Here immunoSEQ multiplex PCR was the method, and the copy in TCRdb shows in-frame clones only, minus some. The table lists approximately 35,000 clones, with around 3.5% in the top ten. The specimen sequenced was blood buffy coat. The receptor source for this set is a woman aged 18 to 75 with a cervical HPV16 infection that either progressed to CIN3+ or cleared (not recorded which).

Of note for this clone: The read ends 3 residues early relative to the CDR3; the germline J gene fills the gap. The rearrangement links TRBV20-1 to TRBJ2-1, with 10 bases fitting TRBD2. Germline CDR1 reads DFQATT; CDR2 reads SNEGSKA (reference sequence). CDR3 length equals 18 residues. Trimming took 0 bases from V and 2 from J; bases not matched to a gene: 10. The CDR3 protein is CSARDLILAGTPYNEQFF. The CDR3 DNA, read in part, is TGCAGTGCTAGAGATCTTATACTAGCGGGAACCCCCTACAATGAG.

With respect to this clone: The CDR3 end is not reached by the read, which stops 3 residues before it; the germline J gene fills it in. The chain is built from TRBV7-9 and TRBJ1-2; a weak D match, TRBD1 (5 bases). V was shortened by 5 bases and J by 3 bases, with 10 bases between the two germline ends. Germline assignment: CDR1 SEHNR and CDR2 FQNEAQ (reference sequence). CDR3 size: 13 residues. CDR3 in amino acids: CASSEDSDYGYTF. The CDR3 bases that were read are TGTGCCAGCAGCGAAGACAGCGACTATGGC.

Notes on this clone: The read is 3 residues too short to cover the CDR3 end, so that end is filled in from the germline J gene. This chain connects TRBV13 to TRBJ2-3; 7 bases are shared with TRBD1. The CDR3 sequence is 17 residues long. Losses at the gene ends were 0 bases for V and 1 base for J; bases not matched to a gene: 7. The germline V gene has CDR1 PRHDT and CDR2 FYEKMQ (reference sequence). The sequenced CDR3 bases are TGTGCCAGCAGCTTAGGAAGTGGTCAGGGGGGCACAGATACG. It is translated as CASSLGSGQGGTDT. The full CDR3 reads CASSLGSGQGGTDTQYF.

A note on this clone: The read halts 3 residues ahead of the CDR3 end, with the missing end drawn from the germline J gene. The chain employs TRBV7-2 and TRBJ2-7; unclear D gene. The CDR3 has 15 amino acids. CDR1 and CDR2 from the germline V gene are SGHTA and FQGNSA. The ends were cut back, 1 base at V and 6 bases at J, with 16 bases in the middle. This CDR3 reads CASSLVWARPREQYF. The part of the CDR3 DNA that was read is TGTGCCAGCAGCTTAGTCTGGGCGAGGCCGCGCGAG. The entire variable domain, with the rest obtained from reference TRBV7-2 and TRBJ2-7, is as follows: GAGVSQSPSNKVTEKGKDVELRCDPISGHTALYWYRQSLGQGLEFLIYFQGNSAPDKSGLPSDRFSAERTGGSVSTLTIQRTQQEDSAVYLCASSLVWARPREQYFGPGTRLTVT.

About this clone itself: The read stops 3 residues short of the end of the CDR3; the missing end is completed from the germline J gene. The rearrangement links TRBV6-1 to TRBJ2-7; maybe TRBD1 (5 bases). The CDR3 loop spans 14 amino acids. The germline CDR1 and CDR2 sequences are MNHNS and SASEGT. The V end lost 4 bases, the J end lost 1 base, and 11 bases lay between the germline ends. The CDR3 here is CASSATQASYEQYF. The CDR3 bases that were read are TGTGCCAGCAGTGCCACACAGGCTTCCTACGAG.

To note about this clone: The read halts 3 residues ahead of the CDR3 end, with the missing end drawn from the germline J gene. V is TRBV19 and J is TRBJ2-3; TRBD2 aligns across 9 bases. This CDR3 is built from 16 residues. After removal of 5 bases from V and 4 bases from J, the junction contained 10 bases not matched to a gene. Germline lookup yields CDR1 LNHDA and CDR2 SQIVND (reference sequence). CDR3 protein: CASSPQGRGGPDTQYF. Incomplete CDR3 DNA: TGTGCCAGTAGTCCTCAGGGGCGGGGGGGCCCAGATACG.

Comment on this clone: The CDR3 end falls 3 residues outside the read, so it is completed with the germline J gene. This sample includes further DNA sequences coding for the same CDR3. The chain combines TRBV18 with TRBJ2-5; 13 positions match TRBD2. CDR1 and CDR2 from the germline V gene are KGHSH and LQKENI. Trimming took 6 bases from V and 4 from J; bases not matched to a gene: 8. This CDR3 region has 16 residues. Incomplete CDR3 DNA: TGTGCCAGCTCCCCCCCCGGACTAGCGGGAGCAGAGACC. It yields the protein CASSPPGLAGAET. The entire CDR3 is CASSPPGLAGAETQYF.

About this clone itself: The read finishes 3 residues shy of the CDR3 end, and the germline J gene is used to complete it. This chain uses TRBV10-2 with TRBJ2-7; D ambiguous. The CDR3 covers 10 residues. The V and J ends lost 8 bases and 1 base respectively, with 3 bases between them. Germline CDR1 and CDR2: WSHSY and SAAADI. CDR3 protein: CASYSYEQYF. CDR3 bases read: TGCGCCAGCTATTCCTACGAG.

Details on this clone: The junction does not match germline at one end; this may be a read error. The read halts 3 residues ahead of the CDR3 end, with the missing end drawn from the germline J gene. V and J are TRBV18 and TRBJ2-5; TRBD1 matches 9 bases. The germline gives CDR1 KGHSH, CDR2 LQKENI. This CDR3 is 15 amino acids long. CDR3 sequence reads: CASLPPYRGHETQYF. Partial CDR3 DNA: TGTGCCAGCTTACCACCCTACAGGGGGCACGAGACC.

Notes on this clone: Read sequence stops 3 residues before the CDR3 end, and the germline J gene provides the missing end. V usage is TRBV7-8 and J usage is TRBJ1-2; D possibly corresponds to TRBD1 (6 bases). The germline gives CDR1 SGHVS, CDR2 FQNEAQ. V lost 8 bases and J 4 bases, leaving 17 bases between the germline ends. The CDR3 spans 14 residues. Partial CDR3 DNA: TGTGCCAGCGGGAGAGGGGGAGCCAGCTATGGC. Protein product: CASGRGGASYG. In full, the CDR3 is CASGRGGASYGYTF.

About this clone itself: The sequence runs out 3 residues before the end of the CDR3; the remainder is reconstructed from the germline J gene. The V call is TRBV28, the J call TRBJ1-5; tentative D call: TRBD1 (5 bases). V lost 3 bases to trimming and J lost 4 bases, with 13 bases between them. Germline values: CDR1 MDHEN, CDR2 SYDVKM. This CDR3 contains 15 residues. This CDR3 reads CASSFVGVGNQPQHF. The CDR3 bases that were read are TGTGCCAGCAGTTTTGTAGGGGTAGGGAATCAGCCC.

In the case of this clone: The CDR3 end lies 3 residues beyond the end of the read and is filled in from the germline J gene. This chain links TRBV20-1 with TRBJ2-1, with unresolved D. The CDR3 runs 13 residues. CDR1 is DFQATT, CDR2 SNEGSKA, per germline (reference sequence). V lost 1 base and J lost 1, with 5 bases in between. CDR3 DNA (partial): TGCAGTGCTAGAGCTCTGTCCTACAATGAG. Protein: CSARALSYNE. The whole CDR3 protein reads CSARALSYNEQFF.

A note on this clone: The CDR3 is cut off 3 residues early in the read; its end comes from the germline J gene. The chain is built from TRBV7-9 and TRBJ1-1, with D possibly being TRBD1 (6 bases). CDR3 length: 14 amino acids. Germline CDR1 is SEHNR and CDR2 is FQNEAQ (reference sequence). V lost 2 bases and J lost 7, with 14 bases in between. Partial CDR3 DNA: TGTGCCAGCAGCTTATCGGGACACCCCAATGAA. Protein product: CASSLSGHPNE. The entire CDR3 protein reads CASSLSGHPNEAFF.

A remark on this clone: The sequenced fragment ends 3 residues before the CDR3 boundary, so the rest is inferred from the germline J gene. J is TRBJ1-1 and V is TRBV6-2 or TRBV6-3, with D maybe TRBD1 (5 bases). Germline CDR1 is MNHEY and CDR2 is SVGEGT. The CDR3 runs to 16 residues. Trimming took off 3 bases at V and 4 bases at J, with 18 bases between the two ends. CDR3 sequence: CASSYARQAGITEAFF. The DNA read from the CDR3 is TGTGCCAGCAGTTATGCCAGGCAGGCAGGGATCACTGAA.

Remarks on this clone: With the read ending 3 residues before the CDR3 end, the germline J gene is used to fill in that end. The rearrangement links TRBV6-2 or TRBV6-3 to TRBJ2-7, with 9 bases matching TRBD1. The germline V gene has CDR1 MNHEY and CDR2 SVGEGT. After removal of 7 bases from V and 4 bases from J, the junction contained 8 bases not matched to a gene. The CDR3 runs to 14 residues. CDR3 amino acids: CASTPGTGQYEQYF. The part of the CDR3 DNA that was read is TGTGCCAGCACTCCCGGGACAGGGCAATACGAG.

CDR3 DNA (partial): TGCAGTGCTGTGAGCGGGAGGGCGGGGGAGACC. It specifies CSAVSGRAGET. The CDR3, in full, reads CSAVSGRAGETQYF. This chain connects TRBV20-1 to TRBJ2-5, with 10 bases identical to TRBD2. The sequenced fragment ends 3 residues before the CDR3 boundary, so the rest is inferred from the germline J gene. V lost 5 bases to trimming and J lost 5 bases; unmatched junction nucleotides: 8. The CDR3 has 14 amino acids. Germline V gene lookup returns CDR1 DFQATT and CDR2 SNEGSKA (reference sequence).

A word on this clone: The read falls 3 residues short of the CDR3 end, and the missing part is taken from the germline J gene. The chain recombines TRBV20-1 with TRBJ2-3; 8 nucleotides match TRBD2. CDR3 length equals 14 residues. V lost 1 base to trimming and J lost 5 bases; unmatched junction nucleotides: 5. Per the germline V gene, CDR1 is DFQATT and CDR2 is SNEGSKA (reference sequence). The chain's CDR3 is CSARAGGPGDTQYF. The sequenced CDR3 bases are TGCAGTGCTAGAGCGGGGGGGCCCGGAGATACG.

Remarks on this clone: The CDR3 end falls 3 residues outside the read, so it is completed with the germline J gene. The rearrangement links TRBV5-1 to TRBJ2-7, with TRBD2 as a possible D gene (6 bases). Germline-derived CDR1 and CDR2 are SGHRS and YFSETQ. The V and J ends lost 4 bases and 0 bases respectively, with 20 bases between them. This CDR3 has 17 amino acids. CDR3 bases read: TGCGCCAGCAGCGTCTCTCTTAGCGGAAGTAGCTCCTACGAG. Translating gives CASSVSLSGSSSYE. The entire CDR3 protein is CASSVSLSGSSSYEQYF.

Concerning this clone: The read halts 3 residues ahead of the CDR3 end, with the missing end drawn from the germline J gene. This chain uses TRBV5-1 with TRBJ2-3; D is perhaps TRBD2 (5 bases). Trimming removed 0 bases from V and 2 bases from J, with 10 bases in between. CDR3 length equals 15 residues. CDR1 SGHRS and CDR2 YFSETQ come from the germline V gene. The CDR3 sequence is CASSLGPGSTDTQYF. CDR3 DNA (partial): TGCGCCAGCAGCTTGGGCCCGGGGTCCACAGATACG.

This CDR3 reads CASSPLRGGAEAFF. CDR3 bases read: TGTGCCAGCTCACCTCTTCGGGGTGGGGCTGAA. The V gene is TRBV18, the J gene TRBJ1-1; the D is unclear. Read coverage stops 3 residues before the CDR3 terminus; the germline J gene supplies the remainder. This CDR3 has 14 amino acids. V was clipped by 3 bases and J by 6 bases, with 14 bases between them. Germline V gene sequence: CDR1 KGHSH, CDR2 LQKENI.

The sequenced CDR3 bases are TGTGCCAGCAGGCGTTCTAGCGGGAGGTTGACAGATACG. Translated, it gives CASRRSSGRLTDT. The full CDR3 protein reads CASRRSSGRLTDTQYF. The gene calls are TRBV12-3 or TRBV12-4 and TRBJ2-3; 11 bases are shared with TRBD2. The CDR3 end falls 3 residues outside the read, so it is completed with the germline J gene. The CDR3 is made up of 16 amino acids. The junction had 8 bases not matched to a gene; V was cut back by 6 bases and J by 3 bases.